This T cell receptor beta chain was sequenced for a study of blood T cell repertoires in COVID-19. TCRdb's copy holds only in-frame clones and misses some; the assay was immunoSEQ multiplex PCR. Among 150,000 to 200,000 clones listed, less than 90% were seen once. CDR3 length equals 16 residues. Trimming pared 0 bases from V and 4 bases from J, leaving 13 bases between. Germline V CDR1 and CDR2: GTSNPN, SVGIG (reference sequence). The chain links TRBV30 to TRBJ2-6; D might be TRBD2 (5 bases). Sequenced input: peripheral blood. The sequence was obtained from a woman in her sixties or seventies with COVID-19, enrolled during active disease. The CDR3 sequence: CAWSVRRQVGANVLTF. CDR3 in DNA: TGTGCCTGGAGTGTACGGAGGCAGGTCGGGGCCAACGTCCTGACTTTC.